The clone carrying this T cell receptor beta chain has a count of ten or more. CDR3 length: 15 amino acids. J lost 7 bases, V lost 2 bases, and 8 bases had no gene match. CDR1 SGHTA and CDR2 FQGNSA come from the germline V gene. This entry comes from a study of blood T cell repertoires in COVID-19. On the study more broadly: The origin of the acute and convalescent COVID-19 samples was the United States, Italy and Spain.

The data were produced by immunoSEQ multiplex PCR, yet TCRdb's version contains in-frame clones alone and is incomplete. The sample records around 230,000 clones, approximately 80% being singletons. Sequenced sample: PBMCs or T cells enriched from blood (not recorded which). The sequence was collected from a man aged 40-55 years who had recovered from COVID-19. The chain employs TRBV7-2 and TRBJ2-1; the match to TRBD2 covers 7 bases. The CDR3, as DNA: TGTGCCAGCAGCTTAACATGGGGGGGAAGGAATGAGCAGTTCTTC. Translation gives CASSLTWGGRNEQFF.